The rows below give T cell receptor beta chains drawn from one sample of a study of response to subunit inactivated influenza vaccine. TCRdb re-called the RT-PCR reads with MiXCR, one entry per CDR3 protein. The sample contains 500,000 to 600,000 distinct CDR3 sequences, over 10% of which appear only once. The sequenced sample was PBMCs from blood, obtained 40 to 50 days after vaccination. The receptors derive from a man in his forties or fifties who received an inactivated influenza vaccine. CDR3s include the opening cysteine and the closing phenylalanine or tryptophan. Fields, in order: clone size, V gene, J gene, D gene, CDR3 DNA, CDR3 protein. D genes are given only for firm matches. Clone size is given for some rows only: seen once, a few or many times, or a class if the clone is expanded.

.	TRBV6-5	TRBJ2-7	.	TGTGCCAGCAGTTACTCCTGGGACGAGTCCTACGAGCAGTACTTC	CASSYSWDESYEQYF
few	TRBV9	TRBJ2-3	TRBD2	TGTGCCAGCAGCGCTCTGACTAGCGGGAGACACACAGATACGCAGTATTTT	CASSALTSGRHTDTQYF
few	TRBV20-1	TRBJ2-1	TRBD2	TGCAGTGCTCGGACTAGCTTTGGTTATGAGCAGTTCTTC	CSARTSFGYEQFF
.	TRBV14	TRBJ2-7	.	TGTGCCAGCAGCCAGGCCACGGGTGATACTTACGAGCAGTACTTC	CASSQATGDTYEQYF
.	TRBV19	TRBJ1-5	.	TGTGCCAGTAGCCCGTCGAATAGCAATCAGCCCCAGCATTTT	CASSPSNSNQPQHF
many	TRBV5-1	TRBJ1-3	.	TGCGCCAGCAGCTTGCGCCCGGAGTCTGGAAACACCATATATTTT	CASSLRPESGNTIYF
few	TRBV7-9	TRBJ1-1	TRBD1	TGTGCCAGCAGCTTAGGGGACAGAAAGAACACTGAAGCTTTCTTT	CASSLGDRKNTEAFF
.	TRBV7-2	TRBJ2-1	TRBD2	TGTGCCAGCAGCAGAAGGACTAGCGGGGGTAATGAGCAGTTCTTC	CASSRRTSGGNEQFF
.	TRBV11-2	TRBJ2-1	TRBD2	TGTGCCAGCAGCCTAATTTTAGCGGGAGGGCCAGGCAATGAGCAGTTCTTC	CASSLILAGGPGNEQFF
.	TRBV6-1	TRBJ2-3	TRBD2	TGTGCCGGCAGACCCATAGCGGGAATCACAGATACGCAGTATTTT	CAGRPIAGITDTQYF
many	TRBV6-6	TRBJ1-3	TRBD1	TGTGCCAGCAGTACAGGGGTGGGAAACACCATATATTTT	CASSTGVGNTIYF
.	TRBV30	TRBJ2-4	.	TGTGCCTGGAGTGTCTACGGTCAAAACATTCAGTACTTC	CAWSVYGQNIQYF
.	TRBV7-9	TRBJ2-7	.	TGTGCCAGCAGAGATTCCGGAACATTCCCCTACGAGCAGTACTTC	CASRDSGTFPYEQYF
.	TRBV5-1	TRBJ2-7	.	TGCGCCAGCAGCTTGAATTCTGGAGCCTACGAGCAGTACTTC	CASSLNSGAYEQYF
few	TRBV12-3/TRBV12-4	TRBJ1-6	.	TGTGCCAGCAGTTTAGCGCTAAGGGCCTCACCCCTCCACTTT	CASSLALRASPLHF
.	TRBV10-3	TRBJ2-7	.	TGTGCCATCAGTGACTTCGGTCTGTTCGAGCAGTACTTC	CAISDFGLFEQYF
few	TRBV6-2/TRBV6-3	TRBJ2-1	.	TGTGCCAGCAGTTTCACAGGGATAGAGCAGTTCTTC	CASSFTGIEQFF
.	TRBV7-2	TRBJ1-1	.	TGTGCCAGCAGCAGAGGAGGGGCCGGGAACACTGAAGCTTTCTTT	CASSRGGAGNTEAFF
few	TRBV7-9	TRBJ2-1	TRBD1	TGTGCCAGCAGCTTCCTAACCTTACAGGGGGAGCATGAGCAGTTCTTC	CASSFLTLQGEHEQFF
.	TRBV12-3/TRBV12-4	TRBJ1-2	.	TGTGCCAGCAAACCCGTTAACTATGGCTACACCTTC	CASKPVNYGYTF
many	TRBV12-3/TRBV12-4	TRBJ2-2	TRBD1	TGTGCCAGCAGTACTAACAGGGGGCTGGACGGGGAGCTGTTTTTT	CASSTNRGLDGELFF
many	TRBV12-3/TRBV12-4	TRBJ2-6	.	TGTGCCAGCAGTTCCGAAGGGGCTGGGGCCAACGTCCTGACTTTC	CASSSEGAGANVLTF
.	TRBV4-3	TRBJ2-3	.	TGCGCCAGCAGCCAAAACCCAGGGTCCACAGATACGCAGTATTTT	CASSQNPGSTDTQYF
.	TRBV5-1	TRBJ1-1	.	TGCGCCAGCAGCTTGGATCTGGGTGGCACTGAAGCTTTCTTT	CASSLDLGGTEAFF
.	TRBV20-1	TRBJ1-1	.	TGCAGTGCTAGAGCCCAGGGTTTGGGTGAAGCTTTCTTT	CSARAQGLGEAFF
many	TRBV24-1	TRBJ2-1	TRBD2	TGTGCCACCAGTGATTTGGCTAGCGGGAATGAGCAGTTCTTC	CATSDLASGNEQFF
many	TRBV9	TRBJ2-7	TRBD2	TGTGCCAGCAGCGTAGGTGGCGGGGGGTCCTACGAGCAGTACTTC	CASSVGGGGSYEQYF
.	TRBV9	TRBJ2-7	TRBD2	TGTGCCAGCAGCTCAAGTAGTAGCGGGAGGGGACCCTACGAGCAGTACTTC	CASSSSSSGRGPYEQYF
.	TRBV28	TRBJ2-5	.	TGTGCCAGCAGCCCCCAAGAAACGGGGAAGACCCAGTACTTC	CASSPQETGKTQYF
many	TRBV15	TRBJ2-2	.	TGTGCCACCAGCAGGGACCTTGGAGGGGCCGGGGAGCTGTTTTTT	CATSRDLGGAGELFF
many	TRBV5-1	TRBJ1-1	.	TGCGCCAGCAGCTTGGTAAGGGGCGGTAGCACTGAAGCTTTCTTT	CASSLVRGGSTEAFF
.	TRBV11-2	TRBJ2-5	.	TGTGCCAGCAGCTTAAACTCGGAGAGGGCCCAGTACTTC	CASSLNSERAQYF
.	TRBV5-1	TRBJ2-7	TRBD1	TGCGCCAGCAGCTTGGGCCGGGACAGGGGCCTCTACGAGCAGTACTTC	CASSLGRDRGLYEQYF
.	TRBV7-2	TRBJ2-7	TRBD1	TGTGCCAGCAGCTATTTCACCACCGGGACAGGGCAATACGAGCAGTACTTC	CASSYFTTGTGQYEQYF
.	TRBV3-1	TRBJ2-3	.	TGTGCCAGCAGCCACGGACTTCGCACAGATACGCAGTATTTT	CASSHGLRTDTQYF
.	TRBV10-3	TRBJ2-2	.	TGTGCCATCAGGGTTCAAGGACACCAGAACACCGGGGAGCTGTTTTTT	CAIRVQGHQNTGELFF
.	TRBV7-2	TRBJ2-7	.	TGTGCCAGCAGCTTCTCCTACTACGAGCAGTACTTC	CASSFSYYEQYF
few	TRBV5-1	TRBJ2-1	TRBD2	TGCGCCAGCAGCTCCATGACTAGCGGGAGGGGGCATGAGCAGTTCTTC	CASSSMTSGRGHEQFF
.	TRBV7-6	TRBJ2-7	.	TGTGCCAGCAGCTTCTTCTCATCCGGCGGTTCCTACGAGCAGTACTTC	CASSFFSSGGSYEQYF
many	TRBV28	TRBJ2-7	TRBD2	TGTGCCAGCTCGGCGGGAGCCCTTGACGAGCAGTACTTC	CASSAGALDEQYF
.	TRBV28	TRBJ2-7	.	TGTGCCAGCAGTTTATCGGAAATTCTACCCTCCTACGAGCAGTACTTC	CASSLSEILPSYEQYF
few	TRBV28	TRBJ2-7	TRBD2	TGTGCCAGTGGGGGACTAGCGCACAATAGCTACGAGCAGTACTTC	CASGGLAHNSYEQYF
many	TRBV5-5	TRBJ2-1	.	TGTGCCAGCAGCTTGGTGGCGGGAAGCTACAATGAGCAGTTCTTC	CASSLVAGSYNEQFF